Listed below are T cell receptor beta chains from one sample, sequenced in a study of Graves' ophthalmopathy and Graves' hyperthyroidism. TCRdb re-analysed the multiplex PCR reads in MiXCR, keeping a single row per CDR3 protein. The table records some 380,000 distinct CDR3 sequences, 15% of them present only once. Sequenced material: peripheral blood. These receptors originate from a woman aged 18-29 years with stable Graves' hyperthyroidism. Both conserved end residues are part of each CDR3. Each record gives: V gene, J gene, D gene, clone size, CDR3 DNA, CDR3 protein. D genes are given only for firm matches. Clone size is shown for a subset of rows, as once, few, many or a class of expanded clone.

TRBV6-2/TRBV6-3	TRBJ1-6	.	many	TGTGCCAGCAGTTACTCATCGGTCGACAGACGTAATTCACCCCTCCACTTT	CASSYSSVDRRNSPLHF
TRBV20-1	TRBJ1-5	.	many	TGCAGTGCTAGAGTGGCATCGGACCCGGATCAGCCCCAGCATTTT	CSARVASDPDQPQHF
TRBV18	TRBJ1-1	.	.	TGTGCCAGCTCACCAGGGGAAAGAAGGAACACTGAAGCTTTCTTT	CASSPGERRNTEAFF
TRBV7-8	TRBJ2-7	.	few	TGTGCCAGCAGCTTAGTGGGAGGGGGGGGGCCCTACGAGCAGTACTTC	CASSLVGGGGPYEQYF
TRBV19	TRBJ2-2	.	few	TGTGCCAGTAGTATCACTTATTCCGGGACGGTGTTTTTT	CASSITYSGTVFF
TRBV7-2	TRBJ2-5	.	many	TGTGCCAGCAGCACCGAGGACTACCTTAAAGAGACCCAGTACTTC	CASSTEDYLKETQYF
TRBV6-1	TRBJ1-1	.	many	TGTGCCAGCAGGCCTTACCGGAACACTGAAGCTTTCTTT	CASRPYRNTEAFF
TRBV6-1	TRBJ1-2	.	many	TGTGCCAGCAGTGCGGACAGCCTGGGCTATGGCTACACCTTC	CASSADSLGYGYTF
TRBV28	TRBJ1-6	.	few	TGTGCCAGCTGTACGGAGGGACGGCCCTATAATTCACCCCTCCACTTT	CASCTEGRPYNSPLHF
TRBV7-3	TRBJ1-1	.	many	TGTGCCAGCAGCTTATTCCCGACCCTAAAAGTCACTGAAGCTTTCTTT	CASSLFPTLKVTEAFF
TRBV7-2	TRBJ2-7	TRBD1	many	TGTGCCAGCAGCGCAGGACAGGGCAGTGAGCAGTACTTC	CASSAGQGSEQYF
TRBV5-1	TRBJ2-2	TRBD1	many	TGCGCCAGCAGCTCATCCAGGGGGCCCAATTACACCGGGGAGCTGTTTTTT	CASSSSRGPNYTGELFF
TRBV7-6	TRBJ2-2	TRBD1	few	TGTGCCAGCAGCACCGAGGGGGCGAGGACCGGGGAGCTGTTTTTT	CASSTEGARTGELFF
TRBV6-1	TRBJ1-2	TRBD1	once	TGTGCCAGCACTGTAGACAGGGGGATCTATGGCTACACCTTC	CASTVDRGIYGYTF
TRBV7-2	TRBJ1-2	TRBD1	.	TGTGCCAGCAGCTTACCGGACAGGGTCGGCTACACCTTC	CASSLPDRVGYTF
TRBV4-1	TRBJ2-7	TRBD2	.	TGCGCCAGCAGCCAACCGGGGACTAGCGGCCGCGAGCAGTACTTC	CASSQPGTSGREQYF
TRBV19	TRBJ2-7	.	many	TGTGCCAGTAGTATAGAAGACAGTTCCTACGAGCAGTACTTC	CASSIEDSSYEQYF
TRBV20-1	TRBJ1-6	.	many	TGCAGTGCGGGGGCACCCCTCCACTTT	CSAGAPLHF
TRBV19	TRBJ2-5	TRBD1	many	TGTGCCAGTAGTGTTACAGGGGGAGAAGGTGGGACCCAGTACTTC	CASSVTGGEGGTQYF
TRBV18	TRBJ2-5	.	many	TGTGCCAGCTCACCGAGGGGTCCGGGAGTCCAAGAGACCCAGTACTTC	CASSPRGPGVQETQYF
TRBV5-1	TRBJ2-7	.	few	TGCGCCAGCAGCCCGTCGGCAGATCGGTACGAGCAGTACTTC	CASSPSADRYEQYF
TRBV15	TRBJ2-7	TRBD1	many	TGTGCCACCAGCGTTGACAGGGGGCGCCTTTACGAGCAGTACTTC	CATSVDRGRLYEQYF
TRBV6-1	TRBJ1-1	TRBD1	few	TGTGCCGCATCATACGGGGAGGGGGCATTGAACACTGAAGCTTTCTTT	CAASYGEGALNTEAFF
TRBV12-3/TRBV12-4	TRBJ1-1	TRBD1	many	TGTGCCAGCAGTCCGACAGGGTACCTGAACACTGAAGCTTTCTTT	CASSPTGYLNTEAFF
TRBV7-9	TRBJ2-7	TRBD2	.	TGTGCCAGCAGTCGGACTAGCGTATTAAACGAGCAGTACTTC	CASSRTSVLNEQYF
TRBV7-9	TRBJ2-7	TRBD1	few	TGTGCCAGCAGTTCGGGACAGGGCGAGCAGTACTTC	CASSSGQGEQYF
TRBV7-2	TRBJ2-7	TRBD2	many	TGTGCCAGCAGTCGGACTAGCGGGGTATACGAGCAGTACTTC	CASSRTSGVYEQYF
TRBV19	TRBJ2-7	.	many	TGTGCCAGTAGTATCGCGCAGGGTTCTTACGAGCAGTACTTC	CASSIAQGSYEQYF
TRBV29-1	TRBJ2-7	.	many	TGCAGCGTCTTGGGGGACAAACCCTACGAGCAGTACTTC	CSVLGDKPYEQYF
TRBV9	TRBJ2-3	.	few	TGTGCCAGCAGCGTATGGGCCGTGGATACGCAGTATTTT	CASSVWAVDTQYF
TRBV6-1	TRBJ1-6	.	many	TGTGCCAGCAGTGATTCGGGGGTAGCACCCCTCCACTTT	CASSDSGVAPLHF
TRBV6-5	TRBJ2-7	.	many	TGTGCCAGCAGTTATACGGGAAGCTCCTACGAGCAGTACTTC	CASSYTGSSYEQYF
TRBV29-1	TRBJ1-1	.	.	TGCAGCGGGGGTGTGGGGCTGAACACTGAAGCTTTCTTT	CSGGVGLNTEAFF
TRBV25-1	TRBJ2-5	.	few	TGTGCCAGCAGTGACGGAAGGGTTCCGGGGGAGACCCAGTACTTC	CASSDGRVPGETQYF
TRBV6-2/TRBV6-3	TRBJ2-7	.	once	TGTGCCAGCAGTTACTCCCGGGACGGCTACGAGCAGTACTTC	CASSYSRDGYEQYF
TRBV12-3/TRBV12-4	TRBJ1-2	TRBD1	many	TGTGCCAGCAGCCCCGGGACAGGGAATGGCTACACCTTC	CASSPGTGNGYTF
TRBV6-5	TRBJ1-3	.	few	TGTGCCAGCAGTTACGGACGGACCCCTGGAAACACCATATATTTT	CASSYGRTPGNTIYF
TRBV11-1	TRBJ2-2	TRBD1	.	TGTGCCAGCAGAAAACAGGGGGCTAGCGAAGTAACCGGGGAGCTGTTTTTT	CASRKQGASEVTGELFF
TRBV6-2/TRBV6-3	TRBJ2-7	TRBD1	many	TGTGCCAGCAGTTACTCGACTTTGGGACAGGCCTACGAGCAGTACTTC	CASSYSTLGQAYEQYF
TRBV20-1	TRBJ1-3	TRBD1	many	TGCAGTGCTAGACCCGACAGGGGGCTTGGAAACACCATATATTTT	CSARPDRGLGNTIYF
TRBV6-2/TRBV6-3	TRBJ2-7	TRBD1	.	TGTGCCAGCAGCCTGGACAGGGCACCGGGTTCCTACGAGCAGTACTTC	CASSLDRAPGSYEQYF
TRBV5-6	TRBJ1-1	TRBD1	.	TGTGCCAGCAGCTTATTGTCAGGGGGTCACACTGAAGCTTTCTTT	CASSLLSGGHTEAFF
TRBV7-2	TRBJ2-7	TRBD2	many	TGTGCCAGCAGTTCTACTAGCGGGGGGCCCTACGAGCAGTACTTC	CASSSTSGGPYEQYF
TRBV6-2/TRBV6-3	TRBJ1-1	.	few	TGTGCCAGCAGTTACAGGGGGTCGGCCACTGAAGCTTTCTTT	CASSYRGSATEAFF
TRBV27	TRBJ2-7	.	many	TGTGCCAGCGGGAAGGTCAAGGGCTACGAGCAGTACTTC	CASGKVKGYEQYF
TRBV5-1	TRBJ2-7	TRBD2	many	TGCGCCAGCAGCCTCCCCTGGGGGGGGGCCTACGAGCAGTACTTC	CASSLPWGGAYEQYF
TRBV20-1	TRBJ1-1	TRBD1	many	TGCAGTGCGAGGGGGCAGGTTCCTGAAGCTTTCTTT	CSARGQVPEAFF
TRBV12-3/TRBV12-4	TRBJ1-5	TRBD1	.	TGTGCCAGCAGTTTAGTTTCCCCAGGGGGAAATCAGCCCCAGCATTTT	CASSLVSPGGNQPQHF
TRBV27	TRBJ2-7	.	many	TGTGCCAGCAAGCGGCCGGGGGCGACCGAGCAGTACTTC	CASKRPGATEQYF
TRBV12-3/TRBV12-4	TRBJ2-2	TRBD2	many	TGTGCCAGCAGACGGGGGGGAGTCTACGGGGAGCTGTTTTTT	CASRRGGVYGELFF
TRBV12-3/TRBV12-4	TRBJ1-1	TRBD1	many	TGTGCCAGCAGAGCGACAGGGCTGGGGTACACTGAAGCTTTCTTT	CASRATGLGYTEAFF
TRBV6-2/TRBV6-3	TRBJ1-1	.	many	TGTGCCAGCAGCCCTCGGCAGGAGGCGAGCACTGAAGCTTTCTTT	CASSPRQEASTEAFF
TRBV6-5	TRBJ2-7	TRBD2	many	TGTGCCAGCAGCTATCTTTCGGGGGGACCCTACGAGCAGTACTTC	CASSYLSGGPYEQYF
TRBV6-2/TRBV6-3	TRBJ2-4	.	many	TGTGCCAGCAGTTCACAGGGATCGGACATTCAGTACTTC	CASSSQGSDIQYF